This T cell receptor beta chain was obtained from a study of T cell responses to AZD1222 COVID-19 vaccine. Findings of the study overall: Spike regions recognized by vaccine-associated CD4 TCRs spanned the protein, led by 160-218 and 743-854. Just a handful of AZD1222 recipients tested seropositive at baseline. The sample set comprised mostly white British donors with more females, and clonal diversity was possibly underestimated. Sampled repertoires all dated from after the peak T cell response.

Details on this clone: Its antigen remains unidentified.

Some clones are missing from TCRdb's copy, which holds only in-frame ones; the method was immunoSEQ multiplex PCR. The sample carries 55,000 to 65,000 clones, approximately 80% recorded once. The receptor's source is an adult who received the AZD1222 COVID-19 vaccine. This specimen was peripheral blood, taken 28 days after the second AZD1222 dose.

Written as DNA, the CDR3 is TGTGCCAGCAGCAACCAGGGGTCCTATAATTCACCCCTCCACTTT. It encodes CASSNQGSYNSPLHF. The chain couples TRBV13 to TRBJ1-6, with D maybe TRBD1 (6 bases). The CDR3 is 15 amino acids. CDR1 is PRHDT, CDR2 FYEKMQ, per germline (reference sequence). V dropped 5 bases and J dropped 1 base, with 9 bases sitting between them.